This record concerns one T cell receptor (beta chain) sequence. Its antigen is still unknown. The data stem from a study of Graves' ophthalmopathy and Graves' hyperthyroidism. General observations from the study: Ophthalmopathy progression was predicted with 70.59% sensitivity and approximately 72% specificity.

Ophthalmopathy in the donors was of moderate-to-severe activity, with CAS ≥3, NOSPECS ≥4 and duration under 3 months. Certain patients, namely those with other autoimmune diseases, uncontrolled infections, pregnancy or lactation, were excluded. Amplified material comprised TCR beta CDR3 regions derived from RNA transcripts. HTBI-primed first-round RT-PCR preceded second-round multiplex PCR. TCRdb recomputed calls from the multiplex PCR reads with MiXCR, one row per CDR3 protein. The top ten clones hold approximately 43% of a sample with about 740,000 distinct CDR3 sequences, 40% of them seen once. This clonotype was sampled from an adult man with Graves' ophthalmopathy. The specimen sequenced was peripheral blood.

The CDR3 nucleotides read TGCAGCGCAAAACAGGGTTCCTACGGCTACACCTTC. Translated, it gives CSAKQGSYGYTF. This chain connects TRBV29-1 to TRBJ1-2; possibly TRBD1 for D (6 bases). Germline CDR1 is SQVTM and CDR2 is ANQGSEA. V was clipped by 7 bases and J by 8 bases, with 17 bases between them. The CDR3 loop spans 12 amino acids. Full variable domain (rest looked up from reference TRBV29-1 and TRBJ1-2): SAVISQKPSRDICQRGTSLTIQCQVDSQVTMMFWYRQQPGQSLTLIATANQGSEATYESGFVIDKFPISRPNLTFSTLTVSNMSPEDSSIYLCSAKQGSYGYTFGSGTRLTVV.